These T cell receptor beta chains were read from a single sample in a study of T cells in tumors after PD-1 blockade. Clones were sequenced by immunoSEQ multiplex PCR, and TCRdb holds only the in-frame ones, with some missing. The table shows roughly 14,000 clones, with over 70% occurring only once. The source material was PBMCs, sampled after anti-PD-1 treatment. The origin of the receptors is a human donor with basal cell carcinoma. Both conserved end residues are trimmed from each CDR3.

j_call,v_call,cdr3_aa
TRBJ1-1,TRBV5-6,ASSLSGLARGLDTEAF
TRBJ1-6,TRBV12-3/TRBV12-4,ASTPSEGRPLH
TRBJ1-1,TRBV6-5,ASSYDGTANTEAF
TRBJ2-2,TRBV12-3/TRBV12-4,AARREGTGELF
TRBJ2-3,TRBV10-3,AISESAGLHTDTQY
TRBJ2-2,TRBV6-2/TRBV6-3,ASSFGTGTNTGELF
TRBJ1-4,TRBV5-5,ASSFRRSTNEKLF
TRBJ2-2,TRBV7-9,ASRGNTGELF
TRBJ2-3,TRBV29-1,SVGQGASTDTQY
TRBJ2-3,TRBV9,ASSVGGGDTQY
TRBJ1-4,TRBV28,ASSPLQGSNEKLF
TRBJ1-6,TRBV30,AWTREMNSPLH
TRBJ1-3,TRBV7-9,ASSLAGAGNTIY
TRBJ2-6,TRBV27,ASSSRTPGANVLT
TRBJ2-5,TRBV7-2,ASSYTQGVGETQY
TRBJ2-1,TRBV10-2,ASRDVTGTSGSLTYNEQF
TRBJ2-1,TRBV6-5,ASRGLAGEQF
TRBJ1-6,TRBV3-1/TRBV3-2,ASRGTGHKDSPLH
TRBJ1-1,TRBV5-6,ASSLEDDTEAF
TRBJ1-1,TRBV28,ASIGGLANTEAF
TRBJ2-7,TRBV10-2,ASRAGLASYEQY
TRBJ1-6,TRBV6-5,ASNGVNSPLH
TRBJ2-5,TRBV5-4,AFQGIDQETQY
TRBJ2-3,TRBV3-1/TRBV3-2,ASSQRAGEPTDTQY
TRBJ2-1,TRBV7-3,ASSLRSLDFEQF
TRBJ2-1,TRBV2,ATSYGWAGVGSSYNEQF
TRBJ1-1,TRBV6-5,ASSKTQGNTEAF
TRBJ2-2,TRBV3-1/TRBV3-2,ASSPEGQKNTGELF
TRBJ1-1,TRBV13,ASSRMGVNTEAF
TRBJ2-1,TRBV2,ASSERRANEQF
TRBJ2-2,TRBV5-4,ASSRSFGTGELF
TRBJ2-3,TRBV5-4,ASSPPQTGEGDTQY
TRBJ2-1,TRBV4-1,ASRHTGTRGYNEQF
TRBJ1-1,TRBV14,ASSQGLGLSPEAF
TRBJ1-2,TRBV9,ASSAGREGAGGYT
TRBJ1-2,TRBV11-1,ASSLGNSYGYT
TRBJ2-5,TRBV2,ASVRTAEETQY
TRBJ2-4,TRBV29-1,SVVLRQGRNIQY
TRBJ2-5,TRBV7-3,ASSSLPGRETQY
TRBJ2-1,TRBV4-2,ASSQGNREYSYNEQF
TRBJ1-4,TRBV18,ASSPRTAEKLF
TRBJ2-1,TRBV30,AWSVTRGEQF
TRBJ1-5,TRBV19,ASSIGQGHQPQH
TRBJ2-5,TRBV28,ASSRIGPGTGAQETQY
TRBJ1-6,TRBV6-1,ASSEALGLGNSPLH
TRBJ2-2,TRBV7-2,ASSLAQPTPDEGTGELF
TRBJ1-4,TRBV18,ASSPGQGAEKLF
TRBJ2-5,TRBV12-3/TRBV12-4,ASTAGRERAQY